These 6 T cell receptor beta chains were sequenced from one sample in a study of T cell clonotyping in hematopoietic cell transplantation. Libraries were prepared by immunoSEQ multiplex PCR; TCRdb keeps only in-frame clonotypes and omits some of them. The data hold about 16,000 clones, with roughly 84% observed a single time. The sample here was PBMCs, taken 100 days after allogeneic stem cell transplant. The source is a male patient aged 55 to 69 who had an allogeneic stem cell transplant from a related donor, so the T cells may come from the graft donor. Some clones in this sample may be carry-over from other donors' samples.

The chain joins TRBV5-4 to TRBJ2-1, with D possibly being TRBD2 (5 bases). Deletions cut 0 bases from V and 4 bases from J, with 14 bases between. From germline, CDR1 is SGHNT and CDR2 YYREEE (reference sequence). This CDR3 spans 16 amino acids. This CDR3 reads CASSLGGVEVYNEQFF. CDR3 nucleotide sequence: TGTGCCAGCAGCTTGGGGGGAGTAGAGGTATACAATGAGCAGTTCTTC.

A few counts support this clone. The chain employs TRBV9 and TRBJ2-7; tentatively, D is TRBD1 (5 bases). Germline CDR1 and CDR2: SGDLS and YYNGEE. V was cut by 3 bases and J by 5 bases, with 12 bases left in between. The CDR3 runs to 13 residues. The CDR3 loop reads CASSARANHEQYF. CDR3 sequence (DNA): TGTGCCAGCAGCGCCAGGGCCAATCACGAGCAGTACTTC.

The chain links TRBV7-8 to TRBJ1-6; no definite D call. CDR1 and CDR2 from the germline V gene are SGHVS and FQNEAQ. V shed 1 base and J shed 9 bases, with 7 bases lying between them. This CDR3 spans 13 amino acids. The CDR3 loop is CASSLGDFSPLHF. Here the CDR3 DNA reads TGTGCCAGCAGCTTAGGAGATTTTTCACCCCTCCACTTT. Based on the CDR3 plus reference TRBV7-8 and TRBJ1-6, the full variable domain is GAGVSQSPRYKVAKRGQDVALRCDPISGHVSLFWYQQALGQGPEFLTYFQNEAQLDKSGLPSDRFFAERPEGSVSTLKIQRTQQEDSAVYLCASSLGDFSPLHFGNGTRLTVT.

Concerning this clone: One end of the junction fails to match germline, which may point to a read error. This chain connects TRBV5-1 to TRBJ2-1, with D tentatively TRBD1 or TRBD2 (6 bases each). Per the germline V gene, CDR1 is SGHRS and CDR2 is YFSETQ. The CDR3 contains 15 residues. The CDR3 DNA reads as TGCGCCAGCAGCTTGGATCAGATAGGGCCTCGGGGGCTCCTCTTC. Protein sequence: CASSLDQIGPRGLLF.

The chain couples TRBV6-6 to TRBJ1-6; weak D call: TRBD1 (5 bases). The germline V gene encodes CDR1 MNHNY and CDR2 SVGAGI (reference sequence). This CDR3 contains 14 residues. V lost 7 bases to trimming and J lost 9 bases, with 16 bases between them. The CDR3 sequence: CASTPVGVGSPLHF. In nucleotides, the CDR3 is TGTGCCAGCACCCCTGTAGGGGTGGGTTCACCCCTCCACTTT.

The chain carries TRBV9 and TRBJ2-7; 7 positions match TRBD2. Germline V CDR1 and CDR2: SGDLS, YYNGEE. CDR3 length: 14 residues. With 4 bases clipped from V and 0 bases from J, the junction kept 4 bases outside the gene matches. CDR3 bases: TGTGCCAGCAGCATGGGGGGGGGCTCCTACGAGCAGTACTTC. Translated, it gives CASSMGGGSYEQYF.